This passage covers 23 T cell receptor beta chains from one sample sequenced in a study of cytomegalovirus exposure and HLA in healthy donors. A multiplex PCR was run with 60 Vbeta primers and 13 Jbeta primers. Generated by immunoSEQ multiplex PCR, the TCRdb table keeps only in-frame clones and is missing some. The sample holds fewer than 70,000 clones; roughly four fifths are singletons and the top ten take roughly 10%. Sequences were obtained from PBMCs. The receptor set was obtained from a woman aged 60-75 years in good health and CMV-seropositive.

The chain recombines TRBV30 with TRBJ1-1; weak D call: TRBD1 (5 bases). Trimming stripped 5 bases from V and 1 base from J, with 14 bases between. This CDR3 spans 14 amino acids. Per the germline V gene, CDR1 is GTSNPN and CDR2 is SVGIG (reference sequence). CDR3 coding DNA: TGTGCCTGGTCCTACCGGGACTGGAACACTGAAGCTTTCTTT. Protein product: CAWSYRDWNTEAFF. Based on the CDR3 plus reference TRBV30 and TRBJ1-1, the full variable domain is SQTIHQWPATLVQPVGSPLSLECTVEGTSNPNLYWYRQAAGRGLQLLFYSVGIGQISSEVPQNLSASRPQDRQFILSSKKLLLSDSGFYLCAWSYRDWNTEAFFGQGTRLTVV.

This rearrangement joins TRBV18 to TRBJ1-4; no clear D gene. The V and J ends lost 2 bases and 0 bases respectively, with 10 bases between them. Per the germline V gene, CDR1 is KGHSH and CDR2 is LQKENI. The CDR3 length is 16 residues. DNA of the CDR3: TGTGCCAGCTCACCAGCCGCGGGAGCAACTAATGAAAAACTGTTTTTT. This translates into CASSPAAGATNEKLFF.

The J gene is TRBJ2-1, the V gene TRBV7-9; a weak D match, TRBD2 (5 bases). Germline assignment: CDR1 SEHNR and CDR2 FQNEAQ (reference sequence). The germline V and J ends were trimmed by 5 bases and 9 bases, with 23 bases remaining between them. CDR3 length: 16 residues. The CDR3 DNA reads TGTGCCAGCAGCCACGGAAGTTGGTCGGACTTCGGTGAGCAGTTCTTC. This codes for CASSHGSWSDFGEQFF.

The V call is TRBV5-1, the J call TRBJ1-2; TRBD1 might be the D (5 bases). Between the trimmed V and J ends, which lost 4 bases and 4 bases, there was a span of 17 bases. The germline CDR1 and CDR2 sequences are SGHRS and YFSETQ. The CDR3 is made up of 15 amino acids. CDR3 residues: CASSATGSITYGYTF. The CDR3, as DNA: TGCGCCAGCAGCGCTACAGGCTCCATCACCTATGGCTACACCTTC.

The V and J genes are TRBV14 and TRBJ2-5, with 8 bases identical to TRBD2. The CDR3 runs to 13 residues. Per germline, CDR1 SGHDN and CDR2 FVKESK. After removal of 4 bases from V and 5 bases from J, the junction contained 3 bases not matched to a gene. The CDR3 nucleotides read TGTGCCAGCAGCCTGCGGGGGGCGGAGACCCAGTACTTC. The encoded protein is CASSLRGAETQYF.

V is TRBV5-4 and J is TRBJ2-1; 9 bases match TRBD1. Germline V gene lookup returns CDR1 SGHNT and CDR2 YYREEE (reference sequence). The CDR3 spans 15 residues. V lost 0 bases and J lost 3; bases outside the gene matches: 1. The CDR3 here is CASSLDRGLYNEQFF. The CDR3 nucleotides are TGTGCCAGCAGCTTGGACAGGGGGCTCTACAATGAGCAGTTCTTC. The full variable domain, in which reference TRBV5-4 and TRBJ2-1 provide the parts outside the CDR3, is ETGVTQSPTHLIKTRGQQVTLRCSSQSGHNTVSWYQQALGQGPQFIFQYYREEENGRGNFPPRFSGLQFPNYSSELNVNALELDDSALYLCASSLDRGLYNEQFFGPGTRLTVL.

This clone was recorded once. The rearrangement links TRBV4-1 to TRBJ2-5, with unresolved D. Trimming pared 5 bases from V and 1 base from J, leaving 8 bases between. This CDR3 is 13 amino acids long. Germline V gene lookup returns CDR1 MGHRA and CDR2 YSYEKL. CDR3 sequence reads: CASSINSQETQYF. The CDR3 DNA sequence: TGCGCCAGCAGCATCAACAGCCAAGAGACCCAGTACTTC.

For the CDR3, the DNA is TGTGCCAGCAGCTTGGGTTTAGGGGATCAGCCCCAGCATTTT. This translates into CASSLGLGDQPQHF. This chain links TRBV5-8 with TRBJ1-5, with D maybe TRBD1 (5 bases). The germline V gene has CDR1 SGHTS and CDR2 YDEGEE. V gave up 0 bases and J gave up 5 bases, with 9 bases separating them. CDR3 length: 14 amino acids. Full variable domain (rest looked up from reference TRBV5-8 and TRBJ1-5): EAGVTQSPTHLIKTRGQQATLRCSPISGHTSVYWYQQALGLGLQFLLWYDEGEERNRGNFPPRFSGRQFPNYSSELNVNALELEDSALYLCASSLGLGDQPQHFGDGTRLSIL.

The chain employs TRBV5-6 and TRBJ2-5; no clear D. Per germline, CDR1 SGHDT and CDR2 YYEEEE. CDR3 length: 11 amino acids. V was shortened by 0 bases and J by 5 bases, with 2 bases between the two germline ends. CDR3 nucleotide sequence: TGTGCCAGCAGCTTGGCGGAGACCCAGTACTTC. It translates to CASSLAETQYF.

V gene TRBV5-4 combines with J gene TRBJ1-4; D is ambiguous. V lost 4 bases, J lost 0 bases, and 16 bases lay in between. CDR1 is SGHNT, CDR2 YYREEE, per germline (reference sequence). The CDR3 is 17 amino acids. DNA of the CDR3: TGTGCCAGCAGCCCGGGAGGACTGGGTGCAACTAATGAAAAACTGTTTTTT. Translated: CASSPGGLGATNEKLFF.

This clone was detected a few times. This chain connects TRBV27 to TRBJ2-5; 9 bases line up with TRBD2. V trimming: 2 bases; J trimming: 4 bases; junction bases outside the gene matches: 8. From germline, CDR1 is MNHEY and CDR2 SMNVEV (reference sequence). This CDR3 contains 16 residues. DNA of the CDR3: TGTGCCAGCAGTTTACGAAGCGGGGGGATAAGAGAGACCCAGTACTTC. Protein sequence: CASSLRSGGIRETQYF.

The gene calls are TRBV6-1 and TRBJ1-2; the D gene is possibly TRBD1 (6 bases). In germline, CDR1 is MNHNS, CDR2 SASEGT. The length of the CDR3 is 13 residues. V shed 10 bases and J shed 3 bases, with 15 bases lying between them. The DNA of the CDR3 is TGTGCCACAATACCAGGACAGTACTATGGCTACACCTTC. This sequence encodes CATIPGQYYGYTF.

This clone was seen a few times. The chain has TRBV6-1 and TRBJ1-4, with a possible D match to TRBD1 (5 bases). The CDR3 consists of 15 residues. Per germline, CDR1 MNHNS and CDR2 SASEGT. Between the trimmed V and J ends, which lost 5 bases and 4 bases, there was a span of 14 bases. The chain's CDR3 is CASSSISGGNEKLFF. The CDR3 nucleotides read TGTGCCAGCAGTTCCATTTCGGGGGGTAATGAAAAACTGTTTTTT.

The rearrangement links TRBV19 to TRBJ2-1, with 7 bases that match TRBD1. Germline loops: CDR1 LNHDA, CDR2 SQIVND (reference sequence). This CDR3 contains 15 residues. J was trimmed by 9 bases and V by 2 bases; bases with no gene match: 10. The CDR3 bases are TGTGCCAGTAGTATATTCGACAGGGTTGTAGGTGAGCAGTTCTTC. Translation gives CASSIFDRVVGEQFF.

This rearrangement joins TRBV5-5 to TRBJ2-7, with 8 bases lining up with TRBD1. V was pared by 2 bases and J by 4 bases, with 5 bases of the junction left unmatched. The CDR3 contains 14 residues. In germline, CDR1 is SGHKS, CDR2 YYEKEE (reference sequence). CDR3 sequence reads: CASSFGTGKYEQYF. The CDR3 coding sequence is TGTGCCAGCAGCTTCGGGACAGGAAAGTACGAGCAGTACTTC. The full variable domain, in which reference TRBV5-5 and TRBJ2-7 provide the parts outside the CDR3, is DAGVTQSPTHLIKTRGQQVTLRCSPISGHKSVSWYQQVLGQGPQFIFQYYEKEERGRGNFPDRFSARQFPNYSSELNVNALLLGDSALYLCASSFGTGKYEQYFGPGTRLTVT.

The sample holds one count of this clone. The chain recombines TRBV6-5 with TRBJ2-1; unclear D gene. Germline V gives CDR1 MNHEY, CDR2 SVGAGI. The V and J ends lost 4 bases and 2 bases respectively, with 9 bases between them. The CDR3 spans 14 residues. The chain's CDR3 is CASSSNSAYNEQFF. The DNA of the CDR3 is TGTGCCAGCAGTTCGAACAGTGCCTACAATGAGCAGTTCTTC.

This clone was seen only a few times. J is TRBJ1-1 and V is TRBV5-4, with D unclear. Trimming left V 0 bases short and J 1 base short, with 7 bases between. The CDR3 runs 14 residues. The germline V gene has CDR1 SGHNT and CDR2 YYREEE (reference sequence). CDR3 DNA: TGTGCCAGCAGCTTGGTGGGCTCGAACACTGAAGCTTTCTTT. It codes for CASSLVGSNTEAFF. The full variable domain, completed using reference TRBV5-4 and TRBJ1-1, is ETGVTQSPTHLIKTRGQQVTLRCSSQSGHNTVSWYQQALGQGPQFIFQYYREEENGRGNFPPRFSGLQFPNYSSELNVNALELDDSALYLCASSLVGSNTEAFFGQGTRLTVV.

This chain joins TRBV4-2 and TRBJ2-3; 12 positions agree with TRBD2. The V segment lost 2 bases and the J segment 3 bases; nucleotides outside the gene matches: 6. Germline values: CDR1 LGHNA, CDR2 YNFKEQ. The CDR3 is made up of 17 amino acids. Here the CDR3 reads CASSQQTSGSGTDTQYF. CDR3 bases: TGTGCCAGCAGCCAACAGACTAGCGGGAGTGGGACAGATACGCAGTATTTT.

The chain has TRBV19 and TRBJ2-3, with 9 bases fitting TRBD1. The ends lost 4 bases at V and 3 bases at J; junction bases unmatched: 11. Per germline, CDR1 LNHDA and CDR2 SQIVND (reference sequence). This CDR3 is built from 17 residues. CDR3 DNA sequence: TGTGCCAGTAGTACCTCTTACGGGACAGGGAGGACAGATACGCAGTATTTT. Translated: CASSTSYGTGRTDTQYF.

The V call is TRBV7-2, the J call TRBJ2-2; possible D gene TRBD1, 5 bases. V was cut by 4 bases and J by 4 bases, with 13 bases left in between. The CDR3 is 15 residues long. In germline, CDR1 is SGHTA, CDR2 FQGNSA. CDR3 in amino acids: CASSSLDSPTGELFF. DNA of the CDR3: TGTGCCAGCAGCTCACTCGACAGTCCCACCGGGGAGCTGTTTTTT.

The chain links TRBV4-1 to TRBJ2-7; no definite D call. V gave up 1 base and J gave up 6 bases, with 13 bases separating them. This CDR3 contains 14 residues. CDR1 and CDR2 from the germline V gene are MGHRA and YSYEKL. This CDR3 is CASSQVRSLGEQYF. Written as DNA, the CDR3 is TGCGCCAGCAGCCAAGTCCGGAGTTTAGGCGAGCAGTACTTC.

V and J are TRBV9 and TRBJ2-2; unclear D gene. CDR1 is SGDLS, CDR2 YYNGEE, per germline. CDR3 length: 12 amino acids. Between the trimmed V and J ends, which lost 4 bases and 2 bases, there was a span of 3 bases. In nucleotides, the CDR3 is TGTGCCAGCAGCCAAAACACCGGGGAGCTGTTTTTT. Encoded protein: CASSQNTGELFF.

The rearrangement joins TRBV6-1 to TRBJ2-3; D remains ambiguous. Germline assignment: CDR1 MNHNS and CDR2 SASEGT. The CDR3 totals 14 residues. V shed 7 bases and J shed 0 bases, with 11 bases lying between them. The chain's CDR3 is CASILFPSTDTQYF. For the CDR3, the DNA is TGTGCCAGCATCCTGTTTCCTAGCACAGATACGCAGTATTTT.